Listed below are T cell receptor beta chains from one sample, sequenced in a study of T cell responses to AZD1222 COVID-19 vaccine. Assay used: immunoSEQ multiplex PCR; TCRdb lists only in-frame clones, some missing. The sample has 150,000 or so clones, about nine tenths seen once. The sequenced sample was peripheral blood, obtained on day 0 of AZD1222 vaccination. The receptors were gathered from an adult in good health. The CDR3 runs from the conserved cysteine through the conserved F or W. A D gene is named only where the DNA matches it firmly. Clone size, where shown, is once, few, many, or a class for clones that have expanded.

>TRBV7-2|TRBJ2-5|NA|NA
TGTGCCAGCCGTATCCAAGAGACCCAGTACTTC
CASRIQETQYF
>TRBV7-8|TRBJ1-6|NA|TRBD1
TGTGCCAGCAGCTTCCTAGGGACAGCAGATTCACCCCTCCACTTT
CASSFLGTADSPLHF
>TRBV11-3|TRBJ2-1|NA|TRBD1
TGTGCCAGCAGCCAGGGACAGGGGGCCCGAAGCTCCTACAATGAGCAGTTCTTC
CASSQGQGARSSYNEQFF
>TRBV3-1/TRBV3-2|TRBJ1-5|NA|NA
TGTGCCAGCAGCCTGACAGTCAATCAGCCCCAGCATTTT
CASSLTVNQPQHF
>TRBV2|TRBJ2-5|once|NA
TGTGCCAGCAGCGAGGGGGCCCAAGGGGGGATCCAGTACTTC
CASSEGAQGGIQYF
>TRBV14|TRBJ1-3|NA|NA
TGTGCCAGCAGCCTCCCCGGGAGGGGGGCCTCTGGAAACACCATATATTTT
CASSLPGRGASGNTIYF
>TRBV29-1|TRBJ1-1|few|NA
TGCAGCGTTAATAGTGCGAACACTGAAGCTTTCTTT
CSVNSANTEAFF
>TRBV11-3|TRBJ1-1|NA|NA
TGTGCCAGCAGCTACGGGAACGGAGAAAACACTGAAGCTTTCTTT
CASSYGNGENTEAFF
>TRBV11-2|TRBJ1-6|NA|NA
TGTGCCAGCAGCCCAGAAACGGGGCGAAGTTCACCCCTCCACTTT
CASSPETGRSSPLHF
>TRBV7-2|TRBJ1-1|few|NA
TGTGCCAGCAGCTTAGCGCGAAACACTGAAGCTTTCTTT
CASSLARNTEAFF
>TRBV7-9|TRBJ2-7|NA|TRBD2
TGTGCCAGCAGCTTAGAGTTGGGGGGGAGACGACATTACGAGCAGTACTTC
CASSLELGGRRHYEQYF
>TRBV7-2|TRBJ1-2|NA|TRBD1
TGTGCCAGCAGCTTAGGACAGGGGGCCCTCGTCTATGGCTACACCTTC
CASSLGQGALVYGYTF
>TRBV7-2|TRBJ2-2|few|NA
TGTGCCAGCAGCTTACAGGGACCCGCGAACACCGGGGAGCTGTTTTTT
CASSLQGPANTGELFF
>TRBV7-2|TRBJ1-2|NA|NA
TGTGCCAGCAGCTTGGGGGGCGCGGGCTATGGCTACACCTTC
CASSLGGAGYGYTF
>TRBV12-3/TRBV12-4|TRBJ2-7|NA|NA
TGTGCCAGCAGTTTTAGTCCGGGCAACGAGCAGTACTTC
CASSFSPGNEQYF
>TRBV14|TRBJ1-1|NA|NA
TGTGCCAGCAGCTCCACAAGGATGAACACTGAAGCTTTCTTT
CASSSTRMNTEAFF
>TRBV7-8|TRBJ2-7|once|NA
TGTGCCAGCAGCTTAGCGGAAGGCCCCTACGAGCAGTACTTC
CASSLAEGPYEQYF
>TRBV5-1|TRBJ1-1|NA|TRBD1
TGCGCCAGCAGCGCCCTCGGGACAGCGTCGAACACTGAAGCTTTCTTT
CASSALGTASNTEAFF
>TRBV30|TRBJ2-5|NA|NA
TGTGCCTGGAACTTGGACAGTCAAGAGACCCAGTACTTC
CAWNLDSQETQYF
>TRBV6-4|TRBJ2-1|NA|TRBD2
TGTGCCAGCAGCCCGACTAGCGGTCACACTAATGAGCAGTTCTTC
CASSPTSGHTNEQFF
>TRBV15|TRBJ2-5|NA|NA
TGTGCCACCAGCACAGGTCATGGGACCCAGTACTTC
CATSTGHGTQYF
>TRBV6-5|TRBJ2-7|NA|NA
TGTGCCAGTGCCCCACAGGTGAGCTCCTACGAGCAGTACTTC
CASAPQVSSYEQYF
>TRBV27|TRBJ1-6|NA|NA
TGTGCCAGCAGTTTCGGGGGGGGTTCACCCCTCCACTTT
CASSFGGGSPLHF
>TRBV6-1|TRBJ1-2|NA|TRBD1
TGTGCCAGCAGTGACGCCGGGACAGGTACTCTCCTAGCTGGCTACACCTTC
CASSDAGTGTLLAGYTF
>TRBV18|TRBJ1-1|NA|NA
TGTGCCAGCTCACCACCTACCAGCAACACTGAAGCTTTCTTT
CASSPPTSNTEAFF
>TRBV5-1|TRBJ2-5|once|TRBD2
TGCGCCAGCAGCCCCGGACTAGCCCAAGAGACCCAGTACTTC
CASSPGLAQETQYF
>TRBV6-5|TRBJ1-3|few|NA
TGTGCCAGCAGCGACCCCGGGGGCTCTGGAAACACCATATATTTT
CASSDPGGSGNTIYF
>TRBV4-3|TRBJ2-2|NA|TRBD1
TGCGCCAGCAGCCTCCTCCGACAGGGAACACCAAGGAGCCCGAACACCGGGGAGCTGTTTTTT
CASSLLRQGTPRSPNTGELFF
>TRBV5-6|TRBJ2-7|NA|NA
TGTGCCAGCAGCCTCTGGGGGATCTCCTACGAGCAGTACTTC
CASSLWGISYEQYF
>TRBV19|TRBJ1-1|NA|NA
TGTGCCAGTAGTACCCGCGGGGGAGCAGCTTTCTTT
CASSTRGGAAFF
>TRBV12-3/TRBV12-4|TRBJ1-2|NA|NA
TGTGCCAGCAGTTTCCATAACTATGGCTACACCTTC
CASSFHNYGYTF
>TRBV7-2|TRBJ2-5|few|TRBD2
TGTGCCAGCAGCTTAGCGGGGGGGGAGACCCAGTACTTC
CASSLAGGETQYF
>TRBV2|TRBJ2-7|NA|NA
TGTGCCACCTCGATGCAATACAACTCCTACGAGCAGTACTTC
CATSMQYNSYEQYF
>TRBV12-3/TRBV12-4|TRBJ1-1|NA|NA
TGTGCCAGCAGTTTAGGAGTAGTGGCTGAAGCTTTCTTT
CASSLGVVAEAFF
>TRBV3-1/TRBV3-2|TRBJ2-1|NA|NA
TGTGCCAGCAGCCAAAGAGCGGGACATAAGAATGAGCAGTTCTTC
CASSQRAGHKNEQFF
>TRBV6-6|TRBJ2-3|NA|NA
TGTGCCAGCAGTTCAGGGACTAGCACAGATACGCAGTATTTT
CASSSGTSTDTQYF
>TRBV2|TRBJ2-7|NA|NA
TGTGCCAGTGAAGTGGACGGGTCCTACGAGCAGTACTTC
CASEVDGSYEQYF
>TRBV7-2|TRBJ1-5|NA|TRBD1
TGTGCCAGCAGCACGACTACAGGGGCGGGGGGCAATCAGCCCCAGCATTTT
CASSTTTGAGGNQPQHF
>TRBV5-4|TRBJ2-7|NA|NA
TGTGCCAGCAGCTTGGGGACCACCTACGAGCAGTACTTC
CASSLGTTYEQYF
>TRBV13|TRBJ1-3|NA|NA
TGTGCCAGCAGCCTCGTGGAGGGAGGAAACACCATATATTTT
CASSLVEGGNTIYF
>TRBV6-4|TRBJ2-2|few|NA
TGTGCCAGCAGTGACAAAAACACCGGGGAGCTGTTTTTT
CASSDKNTGELFF
>TRBV5-4|TRBJ2-7|once|TRBD2
TGTGCCAGCAGCCCCTCCGGGACTAGCGGGGGTACACGTGAGCAGTACTTC
CASSPSGTSGGTREQYF
>TRBV19|TRBJ1-3|NA|NA
TGTGCCAGTAGACGGAGGGAGGGCGGAAACACCATATATTTT
CASRRREGGNTIYF
>TRBV7-9|TRBJ2-5|NA|TRBD2
TGTGCCAGCAGCTTAAGGGGGGGACTAGGTCAAGAGACCCAGTACTTC
CASSLRGGLGQETQYF
>TRBV7-8|TRBJ1-5|NA|NA
TGTGCCAGCAGCCCGTCTCGAAATAGCAATCAGCCCCAGCATTTT
CASSPSRNSNQPQHF
>TRBV20-1|TRBJ1-1|NA|NA
TGCAGTGCTAGACAGAACACTGAAGCTTTCTTT
CSARQNTEAFF
>TRBV6-5|TRBJ1-2|NA|NA
TGTGCCAGCAGTTACTCGCTTCCGGGGAGGGGCTATGGCTACACCTTC
CASSYSLPGRGYGYTF
>TRBV6-1|TRBJ1-5|NA|NA
TGTGCCAGCAGTGAAGAATGGGGGATGAGCAATCAGCCCCAGCATTTT
CASSEEWGMSNQPQHF
>TRBV29-1|TRBJ2-7|NA|TRBD2
TGCAGCGTTGGCAGTTCCGGGGGGTTCCCCTACGAGCAGTACTTC
CSVGSSGGFPYEQYF
>TRBV6-5|TRBJ1-2|NA|TRBD1
TGTGCCAGCAGTTACGGGACAGGGTCTAATGGCTACACCTTC
CASSYGTGSNGYTF
>TRBV7-8|TRBJ2-4|NA|NA
TGTGCCAGCAGCTTACATCAAACCGGGACTTTCTCCTTC
CASSLHQTGTFSF
>TRBV7-9|TRBJ2-1|NA|NA
TGTGCCAGCCTCGTTCAGGGGATTCAGAACAATGAGCAGTTCTTC
CASLVQGIQNNEQFF
>TRBV7-2|TRBJ2-5|NA|NA
TGTGCCAGCAGCTTAGCAGGGAGGGAGACCCAGTACTTC
CASSLAGRETQYF
>TRBV6-5|TRBJ1-4|few|NA
TGTGCCAGCAGTTACGGGGGAGTTGTGACTAATGAAAAACTGTTTTTT
CASSYGGVVTNEKLFF
>TRBV10-3|TRBJ2-7|few|NA
TGTGCCATCAGTGACGCTTCAGGGACTGGGCAGTACTTC
CAISDASGTGQYF
>TRBV2|TRBJ2-2|NA|NA
TGTGCCACCCGGGGGGCTGGCGGGGAGCTGTTTTTT
CATRGAGGELFF